Following are 29 T cell receptor beta chains from one sample sequenced in a study of response to subunit inactivated influenza vaccine. In TCRdb, the RT-PCR reads were re-called with MiXCR into one record per CDR3 protein. The data show under 850,000 distinct CDR3 sequences, with around 18% seen just once and about 11% held by the top ten. The material was PBMCs from blood, obtained roughly 5 days after vaccination. The receptors shown here come from a man in his fifties who received an inactivated influenza vaccine.

The table lists this clonotype with many counts. The rearrangement uses TRBV20-1 and TRBJ2-1; D remains ambiguous. CDR1 and CDR2 from the germline V gene are DFQATT and SNEGSKA (reference sequence). Trimming stripped 3 bases from V and 9 bases from J, with 6 bases between. The CDR3 has 10 residues. The CDR3 sequence is CSASGLEQFF. The CDR3 nucleotides read TGCAGTGCTAGCGGTCTTGAGCAGTTCTTC.

In its sample, this clonotype was seen once. The CDR3 loop is CSARLQGGYNQPQHF. Written as DNA, the CDR3 is TGCAGTGCCCGGCTACAGGGGGGTTACAATCAGCCCCAGCATTTT. The chain combines TRBV20-1 with TRBJ1-5; 8 nucleotides agree with TRBD1. V lost 6 bases to trimming and J lost 3 bases; unmatched junction nucleotides: 10. CDR3 size: 15 residues. Germline loops: CDR1 DFQATT, CDR2 SNEGSKA (reference sequence).

This rearrangement joins TRBV5-1 to TRBJ2-7; D possibly matches TRBD1 or TRBD2 (5 bases each). The CDR3 is made up of 14 amino acids. CDR1 and CDR2 (germline): SGHRS, YFSETQ. Trimming removed 0 bases from V and 2 bases from J, with 9 bases in between. The CDR3 sequence: CASSLGDATYEQYF. CDR3 DNA sequence: TGCGCCAGCAGCTTGGGGGACGCGACCTACGAGCAGTACTTC.

This clonotype turned up a few times. The chain links TRBV6-2 or TRBV6-3 to TRBJ1-1, with a possible D match to TRBD1 (5 bases). This CDR3 contains 9 residues. Germline values: CDR1 MNHEY, CDR2 SVGEGT. The CDR3 bases are TGTCGGGGCCACACTGAAGCTTTCTTT. This encodes CRGHTEAFF.

The genes are TRBV5-1 and TRBJ2-3; 10 bases fit TRBD2. Trimming removed 3 bases from V and 2 bases from J; junction bases left unmatched: 6. This CDR3 comprises 16 residues. In germline, CDR1 is SGHRS, CDR2 YFSETQ. In nucleotides, the CDR3 is TGCGCCAGCAGCTCCTTTAGCGGGGGGACCACAGATACGCAGTATTTT. This codes for CASSSFSGGTTDTQYF.

This clonotype was observed many times. The rearrangement uses TRBV12-3 or TRBV12-4 and TRBJ2-7, with TRBD1 matching over 7 bases. The CDR3 runs to 13 residues. The trim removed 5 bases at V and 9 bases at J, leaving 10 bases unmatched. The CDR3 nucleotides are TGTGCCAGCAGTCTAAGGGACAGCTCCGGGCAGTACTTC. It codes for CASSLRDSSGQYF.

The chain has TRBV7-9 and TRBJ2-7; D is uncertain. Germline V gene lookup returns CDR1 SEHNR and CDR2 FQNEAQ (reference sequence). The CDR3 spans 13 residues. V shed 4 bases and J shed 5 bases, with 12 bases lying between them. CDR3 sequence reads: CASSSTVFNEQYF. The CDR3 coding sequence is TGTGCCAGCAGCTCCACGGTCTTTAACGAGCAGTACTTC.

The rearrangement joins TRBV6-2 or TRBV6-3 to TRBJ1-1; 8 nucleotides line up with TRBD1. This CDR3 contains 13 residues. Looked up from germline, CDR1 is MNHEY and CDR2 is SVGEGT. The V gene end was trimmed by 8 bases and the J gene end by 4 bases; junction bases not matched to a gene: 6. The CDR3, as DNA: TGTGCCAGCGTCGGGGACAGGAGCACTGAAGCTTTCTTT. Its translation: CASVGDRSTEAFF.

CDR3 bases: TGTGCCAGCAGCTTAGGGCGGGGGGACGTATCGCCTTCCTACGAGCAGTACTTC. Protein sequence: CASSLGRGDVSPSYEQYF. This chain connects TRBV7-6 to TRBJ2-7; 8 positions match TRBD2. This CDR3 is 18 amino acids long. Trimming at V came to 1 base and at J to 1 base, leaving 12 bases not matched to a gene. Germline lookup yields CDR1 SGHVS and CDR2 FNYEAQ.

The V and J genes are TRBV5-1 and TRBJ1-1; D might be TRBD1 (5 bases). Trimming left V 0 bases short and J 5 bases short, with 14 bases between. Per the germline V gene, CDR1 is SGHRS and CDR2 is YFSETQ. This CDR3 spans 15 amino acids. The chain's CDR3 is CASSLGGWEITEAFF. The CDR3 DNA follows: TGCGCCAGCAGCTTGGGGGGCTGGGAGATAACTGAAGCTTTCTTT.

The sample holds a few counts of this clonotype. The V gene is TRBV6-2 or TRBV6-3, the J gene TRBJ2-4; D is perhaps TRBD2 (5 bases). Trimming took off 4 bases at V and 8 bases at J, with 21 bases between the two ends. This CDR3 has 16 residues. Germline values: CDR1 MNHEY, CDR2 SVGEGT. The CDR3 region has the DNA TGTGCCAGCAGTTCTAGACATAGCGCTAGCTCGTACATTCAGTACTTC. Amino acids: CASSSRHSASSYIQYF.

This clonotype has a handful of counts. V gene TRBV10-3 combines with J gene TRBJ2-3; 13 positions agree with TRBD2. Trimming took 4 bases from V and 3 from J; bases not matched to a gene: 4. This CDR3 contains 16 residues. Germline V CDR1 and CDR2: ENHRY, SYGVKD. CDR3 DNA sequence: TGTGCCATCAGTGGGACTAGCGGGGGACTAACAGATACGCAGTATTTT. Translating it yields CAISGTSGGLTDTQYF.

This clonotype turned up a few times. The V call is TRBV19, the J call TRBJ2-3; TRBD2 matches 8 bases. This CDR3 is 13 amino acids long. Germline CDR1 is LNHDA and CDR2 is SQIVND (reference sequence). The trim removed 7 bases at V and 8 bases at J, leaving 8 bases unmatched. CDR3 bases: TGTGCCAGTACCCTCACCGGGGGGGGTACGCAGTATTTT. Amino acids: CASTLTGGGTQYF.

This clonotype appeared many times. The chain links TRBV20-1 to TRBJ2-3, with D possibly TRBD2 on 6 matching bases. Germline V lookup: CDR1 DFQATT, CDR2 SNEGSKA (reference sequence). V was clipped by 6 bases and J by 3 bases, with 19 bases between them. CDR3 length: 15 amino acids. The CDR3 region is CSAYRPGGETDTQYF. The CDR3, as DNA: TGCAGTGCATACCGGCCCGGGGGAGAGACAGATACGCAGTATTTT.

The rearrangement links TRBV5-1 to TRBJ2-1; D is unclear. The V and J ends lost 4 bases and 9 bases respectively, with 14 bases between them. This CDR3 is 13 amino acids long. The germline gives CDR1 SGHRS, CDR2 YFSETQ. In DNA, the CDR3 is TGCGCCAGCAGCGCCCCATCCATGGGTGAGCAGTTCTTC. This gives the protein CASSAPSMGEQFF. The variable domain in full, with the rest retrieved from reference TRBV5-1 and TRBJ2-1, is KAGVTQTPRYLIKTRGQQVTLSCSPISGHRSVSWYQQTPGQGLQFLFEYFSETQRNKGNFPGRFSGRQFSNSRSEMNVSTLELGDSALYLCASSAPSMGEQFFGPGTRLTVL.

This clonotype was observed a handful of times. The chain is built from TRBV3-1 and TRBJ1-2, with D hard to call. V gave up 0 bases and J gave up 8 bases, with 10 bases separating them. Per the germline V gene, CDR1 is LGHDT and CDR2 is YNNKEL (reference sequence). The CDR3 contains 13 residues. The CDR3 coding sequence is TGTGCCAGCAGCCAAGATCCCAGAGGAGGCTACACCTTC. This gives the protein CASSQDPRGGYTF.

This clonotype occurred a few times. The rearrangement joins TRBV20-1 to TRBJ2-7, with D tentatively TRBD1 (6 bases). Deletions cut 5 bases from V and 3 bases from J, with 17 bases between. The CDR3 loop spans 14 amino acids. The germline CDR1 and CDR2 sequences are DFQATT and SNEGSKA (reference sequence). This chain's CDR3 is CSALGWGQSYEQYF. The CDR3 nucleotides read TGCAGTGCTCTAGGGTGGGGACAAAGCTACGAGCAGTACTTC.

The J gene is TRBJ2-1, the V gene TRBV12-3 or TRBV12-4, with 12 bases identical to TRBD2. J lost 1 base, V lost 7 bases, and 5 bases had no gene match. The CDR3 totals 16 residues. The CDR3: CASTAGTSGSYNEQFF. In DNA form, the CDR3 reads TGTGCCAGCACCGCTGGGACTAGCGGGTCCTACAATGAGCAGTTCTTC.

CDR3 DNA: TGTGCCAGCAGCTTGGGAGGGCATATGAACACTGAAGCTTTCTTT. As protein: CASSLGGHMNTEAFF. The rearrangement uses TRBV5-6 and TRBJ1-1; D gene unclear. V lost 0 bases and J 0 bases, leaving 9 bases between the germline ends. CDR1 SGHDT and CDR2 YYEEEE come from the germline V gene. The CDR3 is 15 amino acids.

The chain couples TRBV10-3 to TRBJ2-7; 7 bases match TRBD1. Germline assignment: CDR1 ENHRY and CDR2 SYGVKD. J gave up 0 bases and V 4 bases, and 9 bases lay outside the gene matches. The CDR3 runs 16 residues. The CDR3 DNA is TGTGCCATCAGTGGGGATTTTCGGACAGGCTCCTACGAGCAGTACTTC. As protein: CAISGDFRTGSYEQYF.

This clonotype was seen ten or more times. The J gene is TRBJ1-1, the V gene TRBV12-3 or TRBV12-4; no clear D gene. The CDR3 length is 13 residues. The V and J ends lost 6 bases and 4 bases respectively, with 12 bases between them. CDR3 protein: CASSKNRVTEAFF. Here the CDR3 DNA reads TGTGCCAGCAGCAAAAATCGGGTCACTGAAGCTTTCTTT.

The J gene is TRBJ2-1, the V gene TRBV3-1; TRBD2 aligns across 11 bases. Per the germline V gene, CDR1 is LGHDT and CDR2 is YNNKEL (reference sequence). This CDR3 contains 16 residues. After removal of 2 bases from V and 8 bases from J, the junction contained 8 bases not matched to a gene. The CDR3 reads CASSQSIAGGRDEQFF. CDR3 in DNA: TGTGCCAGCAGCCAATCTATAGCGGGAGGGCGAGATGAGCAGTTCTTC.

The chain combines TRBV20-1 with TRBJ2-5, with TRBD2 identical over 7 bases. The J segment lost 5 bases and the V segment lost 1 base, leaving 10 bases of the junction unmatched. CDR3 length equals 15 residues. Germline lookup yields CDR1 DFQATT and CDR2 SNEGSKA (reference sequence). The CDR3 DNA is TGCAGTGCTAGAGTTCCGACTAGCAATGCGGAGACCCAGTACTTC. It encodes CSARVPTSNAETQYF.

This clonotype has ten or more counts. The gene calls are TRBV12-3 or TRBV12-4 and TRBJ1-2; D uncertain. Trimming removed 5 bases at V and 7 bases at J, with 14 bases between. The CDR3 loop spans 13 amino acids. CDR3 bases: TGTGCCAGCAGTCTCGGAAAGAGTGGTGGCTACACCTTC. Translating it yields CASSLGKSGGYTF.

The chain is built from TRBV7-2 and TRBJ1-2, with 8 nucleotides matching TRBD1. This CDR3 comprises 15 residues. Per germline, CDR1 SGHTA and CDR2 FQGNSA. Trimming took 2 bases from V and 5 from J; bases not matched to a gene: 7. The CDR3 protein is CASSLSRDRLYGYTF. The CDR3 nucleotides are TGTGCCAGCAGCTTATCCCGGGACAGGTTATATGGCTACACCTTC.

The sample holds a few counts of this clonotype. The genes are TRBV7-3 and TRBJ2-1, with D possibly matching TRBD1 (6 bases). The CDR3 totals 13 residues. Germline V gene lookup returns CDR1 SGHTA and CDR2 FQGTGA. V lost 6 bases to trimming and J lost 6 bases, with 12 bases between them. The CDR3 here is CASSRGWGNEQFF. The DNA for the CDR3 is TGTGCCAGCAGTAGGGGGTGGGGCAATGAGCAGTTCTTC.

This chain connects TRBV10-2 to TRBJ2-7, with D possibly matching TRBD2 (7 bases). The V end was cut by 0 bases, the J end by 2 bases, with 17 bases between. CDR3 length: 17 amino acids. Germline V lookup: CDR1 WSHSY, CDR2 SAAADI. The CDR3 loop is CASSESRGASGAYEQYF. CDR3 nucleotides: TGCGCCAGCAGTGAGTCGAGGGGGGCTAGCGGTGCCTACGAGCAGTACTTC.

This clonotype was recorded a few times. The CDR3 here is CASKSLAGAAYEQYF. The CDR3, as DNA: TGTGCCAGCAAAAGCTTGGCAGGGGCCGCCTACGAGCAGTACTTC. V is TRBV6-1 and J is TRBJ2-7; D perhaps matches TRBD1 (6 bases). V was pared by 7 bases and J by 2 bases, with 18 bases between. Germline V gene sequence: CDR1 MNHNS, CDR2 SASEGT. This CDR3 has 15 amino acids.

This chain joins TRBV5-1 and TRBJ2-7; either TRBD1 or TRBD2 may fit D (5 bases each). The germline gives CDR1 SGHRS, CDR2 YFSETQ. V lost 2 bases, J lost 3 bases, and 9 bases lay in between. CDR3 length: 13 residues. CDR3 in amino acids: CASSFGTIYEQYF. The CDR3 DNA sequence: TGCGCCAGCAGCTTCGGGACCATCTACGAGCAGTACTTC.